Each of the 8 T cell receptor beta chains below was sequenced from the same sample in a study of T cell responses to AZD1222 COVID-19 vaccine. Some clones are missing from TCRdb's copy, which holds only in-frame ones; the method was immunoSEQ multiplex PCR. Among some 130,000 clones listed, 85% to 95% were seen once. Sequenced material: peripheral blood, taken 28 days after the second AZD1222 dose. The receptors shown here come from an adult who received the AZD1222 COVID-19 vaccine.

The rearrangement links TRBV18 to TRBJ2-1; D remains unclear. Trimming shortened V by 4 bases and J by 7 bases, and 14 bases separated the two germline ends. This CDR3 has 14 amino acids. CDR1 is KGHSH and CDR2 is LQKENI in the germline V gene. The CDR3 bases are TGTGCCAGCTCACTCCCCGGACGGAGTAATGAGCAGTTCTTC. This translates into CASSLPGRSNEQFF.

This clone was detected only once. The chain recombines TRBV30 with TRBJ2-3, with D perhaps TRBD2 (6 bases). Trimming took off 2 bases at V and 6 bases at J, with 9 bases between the two ends. CDR1 is GTSNPN and CDR2 is SVGIG in the germline V gene (reference sequence). The CDR3 totals 12 residues. The DNA for the CDR3 is TGTGCCTGGAGTAGACTAGTTGATACGCAGTATTTT. Amino acids: CAWSRLVDTQYF.

This rearrangement joins TRBV5-1 to TRBJ1-2; 10 bases fit TRBD1. The V gene end was trimmed by 0 bases and the J gene end by 8 bases; junction bases not matched to a gene: 7. The V gene's germline CDR1 is SGHRS and CDR2 YFSETQ. The CDR3 consists of 15 residues. The CDR3 DNA sequence: TGCGCCAGCAGCTTGGTGTTAGGGACAGGGGTCGGCTACACCTTC. Encoded protein: CASSLVLGTGVGYTF.

The rearrangement joins TRBV7-3 to TRBJ1-2; D perhaps matches TRBD1 (5 bases). Trimming cost V 2 bases and J 8 bases, with 18 bases left between them. The germline V gene encodes CDR1 SGHTA and CDR2 FQGTGA. The CDR3 length is 15 residues. The CDR3 nucleotides are TGTGCCAGCAGCTTATCGGGGACCCAGGCCCCGGGCTACACCTTC. Translation gives CASSLSGTQAPGYTF.

The rearrangement joins TRBV10-3 to TRBJ1-1, with unresolved D. The CDR3 spans 15 residues. Trimming cost V 6 bases and J 1 base, with 15 bases left between them. The germline V gene encodes CDR1 ENHRY and CDR2 SYGVKD. Here the CDR3 DNA reads TGTGCCATCAGCATAACCGGGAGGCAGAACACTGAAGCTTTCTTT. This translates into CAISITGRQNTEAFF.

About this clone itself: This same CDR3 is encoded by further DNA sequences in the sample. The chain's CDR3 is CASSNNYGYTF. In nucleotides, the CDR3 is TGTGCCAGCAGCAATAATTATGGCTACACCTTC. The rearrangement joins TRBV12-3 or TRBV12-4 to TRBJ1-2; no reliable D call. Trimming removed 6 bases at V and 5 bases at J, with 7 bases between. The CDR3 spans 11 residues.

The CDR3 reads CASSDRQGGKDTQYF. CDR3 bases: TGTGCCAGCAGCGACCGACAGGGCGGGAAAGATACGCAGTATTTT. This chain joins TRBV6-4 and TRBJ2-3, with D possibly TRBD1 on 7 matching bases. The CDR3 spans 15 residues. V was trimmed by 6 bases and J by 5 bases, leaving 18 bases between them. Germline lookup yields CDR1 MRHNA and CDR2 SNTAGT.

V usage is TRBV4-1 and J usage is TRBJ2-4; weak D call: TRBD1 (6 bases). V was pared by 1 base and J by 1 base, with 14 bases between. The CDR3 has 17 amino acids. The V gene's germline CDR1 is MGHRA and CDR2 YSYEKL. CDR3 coding DNA: TGCGCCAGCAGCCAAGGAAGGGCCAGGGGCGCCAAAAACATTCAGTACTTC. Protein sequence: CASSQGRARGAKNIQYF.